This paragraph covers one TCR beta chain sequence. Its antigen has not been determined. Base quality data are lacking; no much larger clone is found one base away. This entry is derived from a study of blood T cell repertoires in COVID-19 (dated by TCRdb to 2020 to 2022). Turning to the overall study: The collaborator samples originated in the United States, Italy and Spain and spanned the acute and convalescent phases of COVID-19. The prospective study material was composed of cDNA or gDNA derived from T cells, B-cell-depleted T cells, or PBMCs. Subjects who had been exposed to COVID-19, were actively infected with it, or had recovered from it provided the deeply sampled blood TCRbeta repertoires that made up the dataset. The repertoires were released in a freely available public database intended as a resource for research on the immune response to SARS-CoV-2. Samples came from the ongoing ImmuneRACE study (first 160 participants) plus 1,254 subjects from 6 global collaborators. A de-identified subject ID, COVID-19 status, age in years and sex were almost always included in the sample metadata. Where available, HLA class I and class II types were obtained from metadata supplied by the sample provider rather than from assay-based typing.

Collaborating institutions collected whole blood in K2EDTA tubes following their own protocols. Collaborator samples were shipped for TCRbeta analysis as frozen whole blood, isolated PBMCs, or DNA extracted from either sample type. On the study overall, not on this receptor specifically: The amount of clinical and demographic metadata varied by source and participant and was provided uncurated.

TCRbeta CDR3 regions were amplified from genomic DNA by means of the immunoSEQ Assay, a bias-controlled multiplex PCR. In the authors' own workflow: The number of nucleated cells in each sample was estimated from the amplification of reference gene primers within the assay. Sequence reads were collapsed and filtered to measure the absolute abundance of every unique TCRbeta CDR3 rearrangement. For each sample, productive Simpson clonality was calculated by taking the square root of Simpson's diversity index across productive rearrangements. TCRdb took this table from immuneACCESS and kept in-frame rearrangements with V and J called. Such tables lack part of the clones; where checked against another copy, unresolved V genes explain under half of the gap, and the rest is unexplained. V, J and clone size are those of that table, while D and trimming were read from the DNA. Counted in this sample were about 140,000 clones; around 80% of them appeared once. The ten largest make up approximately 5% of the sample.

From a lookup of the germline V gene, CDR1 and CDR2 are MNHEY and SVGAGI. The CDR3 spans 14 residues, from the cysteine through the phenylalanine. The read is trimmed to its CDR3 DNA, 42 bases read in frame from base 1. The V end gives up 8 bases and the J end 0 bases, leaving 3 bases in the junction not matched to a gene. The V and J genes are TRBV6-5 and TRBJ2-7, with 11 bases in between that match TRBD2. This sequence was found in a woman older than 75 with active or convalescent COVID-19. The sequencing sample was made of peripheral blood. Here is the DNA: TGTGCCAGCTCTAGCGGGGGGAGCTCCTACGAGCAGTACTTC. Translated, this is CASSSGGSSYEQYF.